These 18 T cell receptor beta chains came from one sample sequenced in a study of low-dose radiotherapy and immunotherapy resistance in tumors (dated by TCRdb to about 2022). The label giving this sample's time point can be read as: after trial treatment. The treatment or condition label corresponds to: LDRT plus nivolumab, ipilimumab, low-dose cyclophosphamide and aspirin (RACIN trial). Sequencing was carried out with an Illumina HiSeq 2500. First-strand cDNA was synthesized with Superscript III and a set of TRAV- and TRBV-specific primers, covering both TCRalpha and TCRbeta chains. A roughly 19-cycle PCR with Phusion amplified the TCRs, pairing a constant-region primer with the adapter that was attached to the V primers. Through fastp at Q25 and MiXCR, TCRdb rebuilt clones from the public reads, retaining in-frame beta chains. Every CDR3 protein is listed once, alongside the most common genes and DNA of its rows. The sample includes 100,000 or so distinct CDR3 sequences, with less than 25% observed a single time. The ten largest clonotypes hold over 4% of the sample.

This sample comprised PBMCs, obtained after low-dose radiotherapy plus immunotherapy. The receptors were gathered from a male donor with prostate cancer.

This clonotype was found many times. J is TRBJ2-3 and V is TRBV12-3 or TRBV12-4; D perhaps matches TRBD1 (6 bases). Trimming cost V 6 bases and J 2 bases, with 15 bases left between them. The CDR3 length is 15 residues. The CDR3 nucleotides are TGTGCCAGCAGGCCATACGGGACAAACACAGATACGCAGTATTTT. It is translated as CASRPYGTNTDTQYF.

This clonotype was seen many times. V is TRBV4-2 and J is TRBJ2-1; 7 positions agree with TRBD2. Germline CDR1 is LGHNA and CDR2 is YNFKEQ. Trimming at V came to 1 base and at J to 4 bases, leaving 7 bases not matched to a gene. This CDR3 has 16 amino acids. The CDR3 protein is CASSQVELGGYNEQFF. Here the CDR3 DNA reads TGTGCCAGCAGCCAAGTCGAACTGGGGGGGTACAATGAGCAGTTCTTC.

At least ten counts were recorded for this clonotype. The CDR3 here is CATSNGGPYTF. The CDR3 DNA follows: TGTGCCACCAGCAACGGAGGCCCCTACACCTTC. The chain joins TRBV24-1 to TRBJ1-2, with no clear D. V lost 7 bases and J 10 bases, leaving 12 bases between the germline ends. Germline V gene lookup returns CDR1 KGHDR and CDR2 SFDVKD. The CDR3 length is 11 residues.

V usage is TRBV18 and J usage is TRBJ2-7; the match to TRBD2 covers 8 bases. Germline assignment: CDR1 KGHSH and CDR2 LQKENI. This CDR3 has 14 amino acids. Trimming at V came to 6 bases and at J to 2 bases, leaving 6 bases not matched to a gene. As DNA, the CDR3 is TGTGCCAGCTCCCCCCGGGAGGGGCCCTACGAGCAGTACTTC. Translated, it gives CASSPREGPYEQYF. The full variable domain, its missing parts supplied by reference TRBV18 and TRBJ2-7, is NAGVMQNPRHLVRRRGQEARLRCSPMKGHSHVYWYRQLPEEGLKFMVYLQKENIIDESGMPKERFSAEFPKEGPSILRIQQVVRGDSAAYFCASSPREGPYEQYFGPGTRLTVT.

Many counts were recorded for this clonotype. The chain recombines TRBV20-1 with TRBJ2-7; 9 bases align to TRBD1. This CDR3 contains 15 residues. The V and J ends lost 0 bases and 3 bases, in that order; junction bases with no gene match: 6. Looked up from germline, CDR1 is DFQATT and CDR2 is SNEGSKA (reference sequence). The CDR3 nucleotides read TGCAGTGCTAGAGACACGGGACAGGGCGACTACGAGCAGTACTTC. Encoded protein: CSARDTGQGDYEQYF.

The V and J genes are TRBV29-1 and TRBJ2-5; D gene uncertain. Deletions cut 1 base from V and 3 bases from J, with 12 bases between. This CDR3 is 14 amino acids long. Germline V lookup: CDR1 SQVTM, CDR2 ANQGSEA. In DNA, the CDR3 is TGCAGCGTTGAAGTTGGTGCCACAGAAGAGACCCAGTACTTC. As protein: CSVEVGATEETQYF. The whole variable domain, filled in from reference TRBV29-1 and TRBJ2-5, reads SAVISQKPSRDICQRGTSLTIQCQVDSQVTMMFWYRQQPGQSLTLIATANQGSEATYESGFVIDKFPISRPNLTFSTLTVSNMSPEDSSIYLCSVEVGATEETQYFGPGTRLLVL.

This clonotype was counted at least ten times. Written as DNA, the CDR3 is TGTGCCAGCTCACCAGCCCGGGACAGGGGAACACGGGGCACTGAAGCTTTCTTT. This codes for CASSPARDRGTRGTEAFF. The rearrangement joins TRBV18 to TRBJ1-1; TRBD1 agrees at 10 bases. Unmatched junction bases numbered 13, after V lost 2 bases and J lost 4 bases. CDR1 is KGHSH, CDR2 LQKENI, per germline. The CDR3 sequence is 18 residues long.

This clonotype was seen ten or more times. The chain carries TRBV12-5 and TRBJ1-2; D is possibly TRBD1 (5 bases). CDR3 length: 15 residues. CDR1 and CDR2 from the germline V gene are LGHNT and FRNRAP. The V end lost 3 bases, the J end lost 8 bases, and 19 bases lay between the germline ends. CDR3 residues: CASGLELMGGLGYTF. In DNA form, the CDR3 reads TGTGCTAGTGGTTTAGAGTTGATGGGGGGACTAGGCTACACCTTC.

This clonotype came up a few times. J is TRBJ2-7 and V is TRBV12-3 or TRBV12-4; D is undetermined. V lost 1 base and J 1 base, leaving 8 bases between the germline ends. This CDR3 comprises 14 residues. The CDR3 DNA reads as TGTGCCAGCAGTTTAGGGACGGCATCCTACGAGCAGTACTTC. Translating it yields CASSLGTASYEQYF.

This clonotype appeared a few times. The chain joins TRBV5-5 to TRBJ1-4, with D uncertain. CDR1 SGHKS and CDR2 YYEKEE come from the germline V gene (reference sequence). V was pared by 0 bases and J by 7 bases, with 13 bases between. This CDR3 has 15 residues. The CDR3: CASSLAGNSGEKLFF. CDR3 DNA: TGTGCCAGCAGCTTGGCCGGGAATTCGGGTGAAAAACTGTTTTTT.

This clonotype was counted ten times or more. The chain couples TRBV6-1 to TRBJ2-5, with a tentative D call TRBD2 (5 bases). Trimming pared 1 base from V and 7 bases from J, leaving 10 bases between. Per germline, CDR1 MNHNS and CDR2 SASEGT. The CDR3 has 13 amino acids. Here the CDR3 DNA reads TGTGCCAGCAGTGAAGAGGTCCGGGGGACCCAGTACTTC. Amino acids: CASSEEVRGTQYF.

This clonotype was detected ten times or more. The chain carries TRBV5-1 and TRBJ1-2, with 7 bases identical to TRBD1. V lost 0 bases to trimming and J lost 5 bases; unmatched junction nucleotides: 7. There are 15 residues in the CDR3. CDR1 is SGHRS and CDR2 is YFSETQ in the germline V gene. The DNA of the CDR3 is TGCGCCAGCAGCTTGGCCGACAGGGTAGAATATGGCTACACCTTC. It codes for CASSLADRVEYGYTF. The variable domain in full, with the rest retrieved from reference TRBV5-1 and TRBJ1-2, is KAGVTQTPRYLIKTRGQQVTLSCSPISGHRSVSWYQQTPGQGLQFLFEYFSETQRNKGNFPGRFSGRQFSNSRSEMNVSTLELGDSALYLCASSLADRVEYGYTFGSGTRLTVV.

A remark on this clonotype: Being one base from a much bigger clone, this may be a read error. The chain joins TRBV4-2 to TRBJ2-2; 9 nucleotides align to TRBD2. The trim removed 6 bases at V and 0 bases at J, leaving 11 bases unmatched. Per the germline V gene, CDR1 is LGHNA and CDR2 is YNFKEQ. The CDR3 sequence is 18 residues long. CDR3 in DNA: TGTGCCAGCAGTATCCTAGGGGGCGGGGGGGCGAACACCGGGGAGCTGTTTTTT. Amino acids: CASSILGGGGANTGELFF.

This clonotype showed up just a few times. The rearrangement joins TRBV11-2 to TRBJ1-2; tentative D call: TRBD1 (5 bases). Between the trimmed V and J ends, which lost 4 bases and 0 bases, there was a span of 18 bases. The CDR3 sequence is 17 residues long. Germline CDR1 reads SGHAT; CDR2 reads FQNNGV. The CDR3 is CASSWTSGTGANYGYTF. The CDR3 region has the DNA TGTGCCAGCAGCTGGACCTCCGGGACCGGAGCTAACTATGGCTACACCTTC.

This clonotype was detected many times. J is TRBJ2-1 and V is TRBV3-1; 9 bases agree with TRBD2. V trimming: 7 bases; J trimming: 4 bases; junction bases outside the gene matches: 8. Germline loops: CDR1 LGHDT, CDR2 YNNKEL (reference sequence). The CDR3 runs to 15 residues. CDR3 DNA: TGTGCCAGCAAGGTCGAGCGGGGGGCTTACAATGAGCAGTTCTTC. Translated, it gives CASKVERGAYNEQFF.

At least ten counts were recorded for this clonotype. The rearrangement joins TRBV7-9 to TRBJ1-1, with 10 bases fitting TRBD1. CDR1 is SEHNR and CDR2 is FQNEAQ in the germline V gene (reference sequence). The V segment lost 3 bases and the J segment 4 bases; nucleotides outside the gene matches: 5. This CDR3 region has 15 residues. DNA of the CDR3: TGTGCCAGCAGCTTTCACGGGACAGGGGTCACTGAAGCTTTCTTT. Translated, it gives CASSFHGTGVTEAFF.

To note about this clonotype: It may be a read error: a sequence one base away is much more abundant. This chain joins TRBV7-6 and TRBJ1-1, with TRBD1 matching 10 bases. This CDR3 is 16 amino acids long. Looked up from germline, CDR1 is SGHVS and CDR2 is FNYEAQ. In DNA, the CDR3 is TGTGCCGGCAGGTACCCCGGGACAGGGGTGAACACTGAAGCTTTCTTT. Protein sequence: CAGRYPGTGVNTEAFF.

In its sample, this clonotype was seen many times. The rearrangement links TRBV9 to TRBJ2-2; no definite D call. Germline CDR1 reads SGDLS; CDR2 reads YYNGEE. V was shortened by 1 base and J by 4 bases, with 8 bases between the two germline ends. The CDR3 has 14 residues. The CDR3 region is CASSVIEATGELFF. CDR3 bases: TGTGCCAGCAGCGTAATCGAAGCCACCGGGGAGCTGTTTTTT.